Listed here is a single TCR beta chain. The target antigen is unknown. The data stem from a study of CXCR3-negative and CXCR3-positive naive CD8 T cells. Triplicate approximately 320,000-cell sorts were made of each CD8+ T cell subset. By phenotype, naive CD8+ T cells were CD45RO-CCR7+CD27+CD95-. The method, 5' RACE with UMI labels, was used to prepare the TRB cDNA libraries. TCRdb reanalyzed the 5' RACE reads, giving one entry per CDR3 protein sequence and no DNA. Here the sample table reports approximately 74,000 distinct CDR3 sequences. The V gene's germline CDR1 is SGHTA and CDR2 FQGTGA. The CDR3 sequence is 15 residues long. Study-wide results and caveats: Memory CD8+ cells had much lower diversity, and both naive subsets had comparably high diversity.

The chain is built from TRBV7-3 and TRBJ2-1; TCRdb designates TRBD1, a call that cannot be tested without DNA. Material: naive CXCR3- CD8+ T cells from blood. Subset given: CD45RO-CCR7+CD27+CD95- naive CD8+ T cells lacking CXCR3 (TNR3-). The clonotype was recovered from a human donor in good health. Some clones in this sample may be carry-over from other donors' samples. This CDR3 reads CASSLTSQGNNEQFF.